This TCR beta chain was profiled in a study of tumor-infiltrating lymphocytes in localized non-small cell lung cancer. Study-level background: Some samples were collected after neoadjuvant chemotherapy; smokers, never-smokers and several histologies were included. Study findings and constraints: Each assay used a separate piece of the same tissue. No link was found between tumor T-cell fraction and recurrence-free survival.

V lost 6 bases and J 5 bases, leaving 13 bases between the germline ends. CDR1 and CDR2 from the germline V gene are ENHRY and SYGVKD. The CDR3 has 13 residues. Clones were read by immunoSEQ multiplex PCR, and TCRdb kept only the in-frame ones, dropping some. The sample comprises approximately 13,000 clones, more than 65% of which are singletons, and about 4% rests with the top ten. Points on this clone: Its antigen is as yet unknown.

This rearrangement joins TRBV10-3 to TRBJ2-5; no firm D call. The sample comprised lung tumor tissue. The clonotype comes from a human donor with non-small cell lung cancer. Here the CDR3 DNA reads TGTGCCATCAGGGAAAGGGCCGGCGAGACCCAGTACTTC. It encodes CAIRERAGETQYF.